The 25 T cell receptor beta chains listed next were all sequenced from one sample in a study of cytomegalovirus exposure and HLA in healthy donors. Amplification used 60 Vbeta primers and 13 Jbeta primers. Assay used: immunoSEQ multiplex PCR; TCRdb lists only in-frame clones, some missing. The sample gives 100,000 to 150,000 clones, roughly 82% of which show up once; 3.5% to 5% is in the top ten. The sample taken for sequencing was PBMCs. These TCRs come from a male donor in good health and CMV-seropositive.

The rearrangement joins TRBV6-1 to TRBJ1-4, with 8 bases aligning to TRBD1. This CDR3 has 15 amino acids. CDR1 is MNHNS and CDR2 is SASEGT in the germline V gene. Trimming cost V 3 bases and J 8 bases; bases outside gene matches: 8. The CDR3 reads CASSEAPGQGEKLFF. The CDR3 DNA follows: TGTGCCAGCAGTGAGGCCCCCGGACAGGGAGAAAAACTGTTTTTT.

V usage is TRBV6-1 and J usage is TRBJ2-4; possibly TRBD2 for D (7 bases). The CDR3 spans 15 residues. V lost 0 bases and J lost 5, with 11 bases in between. Looked up from germline, CDR1 is MNHNS and CDR2 is SASEGT. For the CDR3, the DNA is TGTGCCAGCAGTGAAGCGGGGGGGCCGGAAAACATTCAGTACTTC. Translated, it gives CASSEAGGPENIQYF.

This clone was counted only a few times. This sequence joins TRBV5-1 and TRBJ2-5, with 8 positions matching TRBD1. The CDR3 length is 15 residues. J was trimmed by 1 base and V by 0 bases; bases with no gene match: 2. The germline V gene has CDR1 SGHRS and CDR2 YFSETQ. CDR3 in DNA: TGCGCCAGCAGCTTGGGGGGGACAGGCCAAGAGACCCAGTACTTC. Translation gives CASSLGGTGQETQYF.

The table lists this clone with a few counts. The rearrangement uses TRBV28 and TRBJ2-7; 9 positions agree with TRBD1. V gave up 3 bases and J gave up 3 bases; unmatched junction bases: 9. This CDR3 has 16 residues. Per the germline V gene, CDR1 is MDHEN and CDR2 is SYDVKM. The CDR3 bases are TGTGCCAGCAGTTTGATTTCCGGGACAGGGTTCTACGAGCAGTACTTC. Translated: CASSLISGTGFYEQYF.

The V call is TRBV6-6, the J call TRBJ1-1; 8 bases are a match to TRBD1. V lost 0 bases and J lost 1; bases outside the gene matches: 1. In germline, CDR1 is MNHNY, CDR2 SVGAGI (reference sequence). CDR3 size: 15 residues. CDR3 DNA: TGTGCCAGCAGTTACTCGCAGGGGGCGAACACTGAAGCTTTCTTT. Its translation: CASSYSQGANTEAFF.

The chain uses TRBV6-1 and TRBJ2-7, with D possibly matching TRBD1 (6 bases). Looked up from germline, CDR1 is MNHNS and CDR2 is SASEGT. The CDR3 sequence is 11 residues long. Trimming pared 7 bases from V and 9 bases from J, leaving 13 bases between. CDR3 region: CASTAGQMQYF. The CDR3 coding sequence is TGTGCCAGCACCGCCGGACAGATGCAGTACTTC.

The chain combines TRBV5-6 with TRBJ2-1; D possibly corresponds to TRBD1 (5 bases). Per germline, CDR1 SGHDT and CDR2 YYEEEE. V was clipped by 2 bases and J by 15 bases, with 12 bases between them. CDR3 length equals 11 residues. CDR3 amino acids: CASSLGVVAFF. The DNA for the CDR3 is TGTGCCAGCAGCTTAGGGGTGGTAGCGTTCTTC.

The chain is built from TRBV18 and TRBJ1-5; the D gene is possibly TRBD1 (6 bases). The germline gives CDR1 KGHSH, CDR2 LQKENI. CDR3 length: 15 residues. V was shortened by 6 bases and J by 2 bases, with 14 bases between the two germline ends. The CDR3 protein is CASSYREGGNQPQHF. The DNA for the CDR3 is TGTGCCAGCTCCTACAGGGAGGGGGGCAATCAGCCCCAGCATTTT.

This clone was counted a few times. This rearrangement joins TRBV6-4 to TRBJ2-7, with 7 bases aligning to TRBD2. CDR3 length: 17 amino acids. CDR1 is MRHNA and CDR2 is SNTAGT in the germline V gene. Trimming at V came to 5 bases and at J to 5 bases, leaving 18 bases not matched to a gene. The CDR3 reads CASSLGGESLLSNEQYF. The CDR3 coding sequence is TGTGCCAGCAGTCTTGGGGGGGAGTCCTTACTCAGTAACGAGCAGTACTTC.

The chain carries TRBV28 and TRBJ2-7, with D perhaps matching TRBD2 (5 bases). V was cut by 8 bases and J by 2 bases, with 16 bases left in between. The CDR3 totals 14 residues. CDR1 is MDHEN, CDR2 SYDVKM, per germline. The CDR3 DNA follows: TGTGCCAGCTCTCAGAGGGCTGAAACCTACGAGCAGTACTTC. Amino acids: CASSQRAETYEQYF.

V gene TRBV6-1 combines with J gene TRBJ2-7, with D maybe TRBD1 (6 bases). Germline CDR1 MNHNS, CDR2 SASEGT. The CDR3 has 14 residues. Between the trimmed V and J ends, which lost 4 bases and 3 bases, there was a span of 13 bases. DNA of the CDR3: TGTGCCAGCAGTGTAGGGACACGAATCTACGAGCAGTACTTC. Its protein is CASSVGTRIYEQYF.

This clone was picked up one time. The chain has TRBV25-1 and TRBJ1-2, with 8 nucleotides matching TRBD1. The germline CDR1 and CDR2 sequences are MGHDK and SYGVNS. Trimming took 5 bases from V and 3 from J; bases not matched to a gene: 8. The CDR3 covers 15 residues. The CDR3 nucleotides read TGTGCCAGCAGTCCCTGGGCAGGGGGCGACTATGGCTACACCTTC. Residues: CASSPWAGGDYGYTF.

In its sample, this clone was seen a few times. CDR3 nucleotide sequence: TGCGCCAGCAGTAGGCAGGATGAGCAGTTCTTC. Translation gives CASSRQDEQFF. V usage is TRBV10-2 and J usage is TRBJ2-1; D ambiguous. Trimming left V 5 bases short and J 8 bases short, with 7 bases between. CDR3 length: 11 amino acids. Germline V gene lookup returns CDR1 WSHSY and CDR2 SAAADI.

The CDR3 protein is CASSESTGWAEGYTF. CDR3 nucleotides: TGTGCCAGCAGTGAATCGACAGGGTGGGCGGAGGGCTACACCTTC. V and J are TRBV6-1 and TRBJ1-2; TRBD1 matches at 7 bases. Germline V CDR1 and CDR2: MNHNS, SASEGT. The CDR3 loop spans 15 amino acids. V gave up 2 bases and J gave up 8 bases; unmatched junction bases: 11.

V gene TRBV28 combines with J gene TRBJ2-5; 9 positions agree with TRBD1. The V gene's germline CDR1 is MDHEN and CDR2 SYDVKM. Trimming at V came to 3 bases and at J to 5 bases, leaving 10 bases not matched to a gene. The length of the CDR3 is 16 residues. CDR3 DNA sequence: TGTGCCAGCAGTTTTGGGTCGGGACAGGGAGCGGAGACCCAGTACTTC. Translating gives CASSFGSGQGAETQYF.

DNA of the CDR3: TGTGCCAGCACTACTCTCCCGGGTGCTGGGGCCAACGTCCTGACTTTC. It encodes CASTTLPGAGANVLTF. The J gene is TRBJ2-6, the V gene TRBV27, with D uncertain. CDR1 MNHEY and CDR2 SMNVEV come from the germline V gene (reference sequence). V gave up 7 bases and J gave up 2 bases, with 15 bases separating them. The CDR3 is 16 residues long.

The DNA of the CDR3 is TGTGCCACCAGCAGAGACCTAAATGAAAAACTGTTTTTT. Translated, it gives CATSRDLNEKLFF. The chain joins TRBV15 to TRBJ1-4, with no clear D. The V gene's germline CDR1 is LNHNV and CDR2 YYDKDF (reference sequence). The V end was cut by 0 bases, the J end by 5 bases, with 4 bases between. This CDR3 is 13 amino acids long.

The CDR3 nucleotides read TGTGCCAGCTCACCCTCGGTAGCCCTACTCTCTGGAAACACCATATATTTT. Translated: CASSPSVALLSGNTIYF. The chain couples TRBV18 to TRBJ1-3, with D hard to call. The CDR3 sequence is 17 residues long. Trimming removed 3 bases at V and 0 bases at J, with 15 bases between. Looked up from germline, CDR1 is KGHSH and CDR2 is LQKENI.

V and J are TRBV5-4 and TRBJ2-3; the D is unclear. V was clipped by 3 bases and J by 0 bases, with 11 bases between them. Germline CDR1 and CDR2: SGHNT and YYREEE (reference sequence). The CDR3 is 15 amino acids. CDR3 sequence reads: CASSSLGESTDTQYF. The DNA for the CDR3 is TGTGCCAGCAGCTCCCTAGGAGAGAGCACAGATACGCAGTATTTT.

This clone has a handful of counts. The junction shows a germline mismatch at one end, possibly a read error. This rearrangement joins TRBV7-9 to TRBJ2-7, with TRBD1 matching 11 bases. Germline CDR1 reads SEHNR; CDR2 reads FQNEAQ (reference sequence). The CDR3 consists of 14 residues. DNA of the CDR3: TGTTCCAGCAGCCTCGGGACAGGGGGCTACGAGCAGTACTTC. Its translation: CSSSLGTGGYEQYF.

The chain uses TRBV10-3 and TRBJ1-2, with TRBD1 matching over 9 bases. The J segment lost 5 bases and the V segment lost 5 bases, leaving 9 bases of the junction unmatched. CDR3 size: 15 residues. Germline-derived CDR1 and CDR2 are ENHRY and SYGVKD. In DNA, the CDR3 is TGTGCCATCAGTCAACCGGGACAGGGCCTTTATGGCTACACCTTC. Protein product: CAISQPGQGLYGYTF.

This sequence joins TRBV5-1 and TRBJ2-5; maybe TRBD1 (6 bases). Judging by the DNA end, TRBJ2-7 fits better; the J call may be wrong. The CDR3 loop spans 15 amino acids. CDR1 SGHRS and CDR2 YFSETQ come from the germline V gene. In DNA, the CDR3 is TGCGCCAGCAGCCCTCGAGGGACATACGCCCACGAGCAGTACTTC. Protein: CASSPRGTYAHEQYF.

On this clone itself: Other DNA sequences in the same sample also yield this CDR3. This sequence joins TRBV27 and TRBJ2-5, with TRBD1 matching 12 bases. The germline CDR1 and CDR2 sequences are MNHEY and SMNVEV (reference sequence). The V and J ends lost 5 bases and 1 base, in that order; junction bases with no gene match: 5. The CDR3 has 16 residues. The CDR3 region is CASSQRDRGPQETQYF. In nucleotides, the CDR3 is TGTGCCAGCAGTCAAAGGGACAGGGGGCCCCAAGAGACCCAGTACTTC.

This clone appeared a few times. This rearrangement joins TRBV28 to TRBJ2-1, with D hard to call. Germline V lookup: CDR1 MDHEN, CDR2 SYDVKM. This CDR3 region has 13 residues. V was shortened by 5 bases and J by 7 bases, with 12 bases between the two germline ends. The CDR3 region is CASSLLYFNEQFF. The CDR3, as DNA: TGTGCCAGCAGTCTCCTCTATTTTAATGAGCAGTTCTTC.

The chain links TRBV5-8 to TRBJ1-5, with 8 bases identical to TRBD1. CDR1 SGHTS and CDR2 YDEGEE come from the germline V gene. Trimming at V came to 5 bases and at J to 6 bases, leaving 4 bases not matched to a gene. The CDR3 runs 13 residues. The CDR3 protein is CASRRTGTQPQHF. As DNA, the CDR3 is TGTGCCAGCAGAAGGACAGGGACTCAGCCCCAGCATTTT.